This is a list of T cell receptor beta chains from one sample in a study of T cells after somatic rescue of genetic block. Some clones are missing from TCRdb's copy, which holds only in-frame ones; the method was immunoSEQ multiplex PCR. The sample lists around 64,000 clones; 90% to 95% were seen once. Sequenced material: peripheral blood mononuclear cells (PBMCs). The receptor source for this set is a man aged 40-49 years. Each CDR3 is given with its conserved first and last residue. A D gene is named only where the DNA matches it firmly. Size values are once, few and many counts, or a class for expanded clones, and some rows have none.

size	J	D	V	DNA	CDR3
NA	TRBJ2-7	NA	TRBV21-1	TGTGCCAGCAGCAAAGAGGGGACCTTTTTCTTTACGGACTACGAGCAGTACTTC	CASSKEGTFFFTDYEQYF
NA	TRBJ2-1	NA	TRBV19	TGTGCCAGTAGTGCACTAGGGCGGGATGAGCAGTTCTTC	CASSALGRDEQFF
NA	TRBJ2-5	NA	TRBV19	TGTGCCAGTAGTTCGGCGGAGACCCAGTACTTC	CASSSAETQYF
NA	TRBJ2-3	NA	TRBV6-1	TGTGCCAGCACCCTCAGGGGGGATGGAGATACGCAGTATTTT	CASTLRGDGDTQYF
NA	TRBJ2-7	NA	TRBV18	TGTGCCAGCTCACCACTGGACTCCACCTACGAGCAGTACTTC	CASSPLDSTYEQYF
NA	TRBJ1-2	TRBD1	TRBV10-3	TGTGCCATCAGAACCCAACCGGGACAGGGTCCCCAGGGCTCTGGCTACACCTTC	CAIRTQPGQGPQGSGYTF
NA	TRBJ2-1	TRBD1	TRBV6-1	TGTGCCAGCAGCGCAGGGGGCGCCTACAATGAGCAGTTCTTC	CASSAGGAYNEQFF
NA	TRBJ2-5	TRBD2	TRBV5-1	TGCGCCAGCAGCTTGGGGACTAGCGGGGGGGACCTCGAGACCCAGTACTTC	CASSLGTSGGDLETQYF
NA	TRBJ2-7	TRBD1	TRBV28	TGTGCCAGCACCTTGGGACAGGGGGCCTACGAGCAGTACTTC	CASTLGQGAYEQYF
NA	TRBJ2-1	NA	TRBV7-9	TGTGCCAGCAGCTCCTTTTTGGGGGATACCTCGGATGAGCAGTTCTTC	CASSSFLGDTSDEQFF
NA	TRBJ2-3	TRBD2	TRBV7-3	TGTGCCAGCAGCTTGGGCAGCGGGGTTGAGGGGGATACGCAGTATTTT	CASSLGSGVEGDTQYF
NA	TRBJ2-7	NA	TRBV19	TGTGCCAGTAGTATAGATAGGGTCGGGGAGCAGTACTTC	CASSIDRVGEQYF
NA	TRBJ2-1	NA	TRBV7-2	TGTGCCAGCACCCGGTCCGGTAGCTGGGGGCCTGAGCAGTTCTTC	CASTRSGSWGPEQFF
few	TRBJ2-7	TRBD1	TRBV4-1	TGCGCCAGCAGCCAAGGGAACAGGGGTCCCTTTTACGAGCAGTACTTC	CASSQGNRGPFYEQYF
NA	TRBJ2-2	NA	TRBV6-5	TGTGCCAGCAGTTCTCCCTCAGGGACCGGGGAGCTGTTTTTT	CASSSPSGTGELFF
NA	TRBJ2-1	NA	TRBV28	TGTGCCAGCAGTTTAGGGCGTGCTAATGAGCAGTTCTTC	CASSLGRANEQFF
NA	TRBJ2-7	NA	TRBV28	TGTGCCAGCAGTTTTGTTGGGGGGCAGCTTTTGGAGCAGTACTTC	CASSFVGGQLLEQYF
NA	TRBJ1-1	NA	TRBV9	TGTGCCAGCAGCGCAGGACCGGGGGCGCGGACTGAAGCTTTCTTT	CASSAGPGARTEAFF
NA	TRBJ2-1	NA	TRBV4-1	TGCGCCAGCAGCCAAGCCACACAGCGCAATGAGCAGTTCTTC	CASSQATQRNEQFF
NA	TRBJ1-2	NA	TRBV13	TGTGCCAGCAGCTTAGAGCGGGGATACACCTATGGCTACACCTTC	CASSLERGYTYGYTF
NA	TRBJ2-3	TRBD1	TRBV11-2	TGTGCCAGCAGCACCCGGACAGGCCAGGGGACAGATACGCAGTATTTT	CASSTRTGQGTDTQYF
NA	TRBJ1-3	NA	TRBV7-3	TGTGCCAGCAGCCCTACGAGCGGGTTCCCCAGAAACACCATATATTTT	CASSPTSGFPRNTIYF